These 28 T cell receptor beta chains originate from one sample sequenced in a study of shared clonotypes between healthy human individuals. TCRdb's table, derived via immunoSEQ multiplex PCR, lists solely in-frame clones and lacks some. The sample consists of about 2.1 million clones, about 92% of them appearing once. The naive CD8 subset, CD45RO-negative cells positively selected for CCR7, excluded terminally differentiated effector memory CD45RA+ cells. The sample comprised naive CD8+ T cells from PBMCs. The source of these receptors is a man aged 18 to 30 in good health. Some clones in this sample may be carry-over from other donors' samples.

This clone has a handful of counts. The chain recombines TRBV29-1 with TRBJ1-1; 8 bases are a match to TRBD1. This CDR3 spans 14 amino acids. Germline loops: CDR1 SQVTM, CDR2 ANQGSEA. As DNA, the CDR3 is TGCAGGGTGACAGGGGAGCTCACGGGCACTGAAGCTTTCTTT. Translating it yields CRVTGELTGTEAFF.

The chain uses TRBV27 and TRBJ2-1; unclear D gene. V was trimmed by 7 bases and J by 2 bases, leaving 12 bases between them. Germline assignment: CDR1 MNHEY and CDR2 SMNVEV (reference sequence). The CDR3 covers 14 residues. CDR3 sequence: CASTLAGTYNEQFF. CDR3 nucleotide sequence: TGTGCCAGCACCCTGGCTGGGACCTACAATGAGCAGTTCTTC.

This clone was detected only once. In nucleotides, the CDR3 is TGCGCCAGCAGCCAAGATTCGGGAGTGGTGTACGAGCAGTACTTC. The encoded protein is CASSQDSGVVYEQYF. The chain recombines TRBV4-1 with TRBJ2-7; D perhaps matches TRBD2 (6 bases). With 0 bases removed from V and 4 bases from J, the gap between germline ends came to 13 bases. Germline-derived CDR1 and CDR2 are MGHRA and YSYEKL. The CDR3 length is 15 residues.

The V call is TRBV19, the J call TRBJ2-7; D unclear. The germline V and J ends were trimmed by 3 bases and 5 bases, with 8 bases remaining between them. The CDR3 spans 12 residues. Germline CDR1 reads LNHDA; CDR2 reads SQIVND (reference sequence). The CDR3 loop is CASSIMRHEQYF. The DNA for the CDR3 is TGTGCCAGTAGTATCATGAGACACGAGCAGTACTTC.

With respect to this clone: The same CDR3 is also encoded by other DNA sequences in this sample. This rearrangement joins TRBV6-5 to TRBJ1-1; D is unresolved. CDR1 is MNHEY, CDR2 SVGAGI, per germline. CDR3 size: 13 residues. The V and J ends lost 0 bases and 8 bases respectively, with 10 bases between them. The CDR3 DNA is TGTGCCAGCAGTTACTCAGGCGTCACCGAAGCTTTCTTT. Protein sequence: CASSYSGVTEAFF.

This chain joins TRBV25-1 and TRBJ1-1; 7 nucleotides line up with TRBD1. The CDR3 is 14 residues long. With V trimmed by 10 bases and J by 0 bases, 8 bases remained unmatched. Germline CDR1 and CDR2: MGHDK and SYGVNS. The CDR3 DNA follows: TGTGCCACCAAAAGGACAGGAATGAACACTGAAGCTTTCTTT. As protein: CATKRTGMNTEAFF.

This sequence joins TRBV10-3 and TRBJ2-1, with a weak D call TRBD2 (5 bases). The CDR3 extends over 15 amino acids. With 2 bases removed from V and 0 bases from J, the gap between germline ends came to 8 bases. Germline V gives CDR1 ENHRY, CDR2 SYGVKD. CDR3 loop: CAISEMRASYNEQFF. CDR3 sequence (DNA): TGTGCCATCAGTGAGATGCGGGCCTCCTACAATGAGCAGTTCTTC.

The chain joins TRBV7-2 to TRBJ2-5; 7 nucleotides match TRBD2. This CDR3 is 13 amino acids long. From germline, CDR1 is SGHTA and CDR2 FQGNSA. V shed 4 bases and J 5 bases; nucleotides not matched to a gene: 4. In DNA form, the CDR3 reads TGTGCCAGCAGCTCTGGGGGGGTGGAGACCCAGTACTTC. It encodes CASSSGGVETQYF.

This clone was counted once. The chain is built from TRBV7-9 and TRBJ2-5; a possible D gene is TRBD2 (5 bases). V lost 1 base, J lost 2 bases, and 11 bases lay in between. The germline V gene has CDR1 SEHNR and CDR2 FQNEAQ (reference sequence). The CDR3 consists of 15 residues. In DNA, the CDR3 is TGTGCCAGCAGCTTAGAGGTACGGGGTCAAGAGACCCAGTACTTC. This sequence encodes CASSLEVRGQETQYF.

A few counts support this clone. V is TRBV2 and J is TRBJ1-1, with TRBD1 identical over 7 bases. CDR3 size: 14 residues. With V trimmed by 2 bases and J by 6 bases, 6 bases remained unmatched. In germline, CDR1 is SNHLY, CDR2 FYNNEI. Here the CDR3 reads CASSERGRMAEAFF. In DNA form, the CDR3 reads TGTGCCAGCAGTGAAAGGGGGCGAATGGCTGAAGCTTTCTTT.

The chain is built from TRBV2 and TRBJ2-7; TRBD2 is a possible D gene (6 bases). V was trimmed by 4 bases and J by 4 bases, leaving 14 bases between them. The germline CDR1 and CDR2 sequences are SNHLY and FYNNEI. The CDR3 extends over 14 amino acids. The CDR3 protein is CASSGVAETYEQYF. In DNA form, the CDR3 reads TGTGCCAGCAGTGGAGTAGCGGAAACTTACGAGCAGTACTTC.

Details on this clone: This same CDR3 is encoded by further DNA sequences in the sample. The chain has TRBV6-1 and TRBJ2-7; D possibly corresponds to TRBD1 (5 bases). V shed 4 bases and J shed 0 bases, with 7 bases lying between them. Per the germline V gene, CDR1 is MNHNS and CDR2 is SASEGT. This CDR3 is 13 amino acids long. The CDR3, as DNA: TGTGCCAGCAGTGCAAGGGGCTCCTACGAGCAGTACTTC. This encodes CASSARGSYEQYF.

This chain connects TRBV28 to TRBJ2-5, with D unclear. The V and J ends lost 3 bases and 2 bases respectively, with 10 bases between them. CDR1 MDHEN and CDR2 SYDVKM come from the germline V gene. The CDR3 runs 14 residues. CDR3 in amino acids: CASSFRTDQETQYF. CDR3 sequence (DNA): TGTGCCAGCAGTTTTCGGACCGATCAAGAGACCCAGTACTTC.

The chain links TRBV27 to TRBJ1-1; D not certain. The CDR3 has 15 residues. Germline values: CDR1 MNHEY, CDR2 SMNVEV (reference sequence). Between the trimmed V and J ends, which lost 1 base and 3 bases, there was a span of 12 bases. The CDR3 nucleotides read TGTGCCAGCAGTTTATTATCCGGGCTTTACACTGAAGCTTTCTTT. It codes for CASSLLSGLYTEAFF.

The chain recombines TRBV7-3 with TRBJ2-7, with D hard to call. Germline V gene data show CDR1 as SGHTA and CDR2 as FQGTGA. The germline V and J ends were trimmed by 1 base and 2 bases, with 18 bases remaining between them. The CDR3 consists of 17 residues. The DNA of the CDR3 is TGTGCCAGCAGCTTAATCGGCCCCCAAGATCCTACCTACGAGCAGTACTTC. Residues: CASSLIGPQDPTYEQYF.

V gene TRBV6-4 combines with J gene TRBJ1-4; D not resolved. The CDR3 runs 14 residues. Trimming stripped 4 bases from V and 0 bases from J, with 6 bases between. CDR1 and CDR2 from the germline V gene are MRHNA and SNTAGT. The CDR3 sequence: CASSASATNEKLFF. The CDR3 bases are TGTGCCAGCAGTGCCTCTGCAACTAATGAAAAACTGTTTTTT.

This chain links TRBV4-1 with TRBJ2-7, with D unclear. The CDR3 runs to 15 residues. Germline-derived CDR1 and CDR2 are MGHRA and YSYEKL. V was pared by 0 bases and J by 4 bases, with 13 bases between. The CDR3 loop is CASSQDPPPGYEQYF. For the CDR3, the DNA is TGCGCCAGCAGCCAAGATCCACCCCCCGGGTACGAGCAGTACTTC.

The rearrangement links TRBV27 to TRBJ1-1, with a weak D call TRBD1 (6 bases). V was pared by 1 base and J by 0 bases, with 15 bases between. CDR3 length equals 17 residues. CDR1 is MNHEY, CDR2 SMNVEV, per germline (reference sequence). CDR3 loop: CASSLYPLGGMNTEAFF. The CDR3, as DNA: TGTGCCAGCAGTTTATATCCCCTCGGGGGCATGAACACTGAAGCTTTCTTT.

V usage is TRBV6-5 and J usage is TRBJ2-4, with D unresolved. Germline V gene sequence: CDR1 MNHEY, CDR2 SVGAGI. Trimming removed 4 bases at V and 2 bases at J, with 12 bases between. The CDR3 spans 15 residues. The CDR3 DNA reads TGTGCCAGCAGTTCAGCATATCTGACCAAAAACATTCAGTACTTC. This codes for CASSSAYLTKNIQYF.

The chain links TRBV11-2 to TRBJ2-7; 7 nucleotides agree with TRBD2. The ends lost 5 bases at V and 3 bases at J; junction bases unmatched: 7. Germline lookup yields CDR1 SGHAT and CDR2 FQNNGV. The CDR3 totals 14 residues. CDR3 residues: CASSPRTRSYEQYF. The CDR3 DNA sequence: TGTGCCAGCAGCCCCCGGACTAGAAGCTACGAGCAGTACTTC.

The J gene is TRBJ2-7, the V gene TRBV4-1; TRBD2 matches 8 bases. CDR1 and CDR2 from the germline V gene are MGHRA and YSYEKL. Trimming removed 1 base from V and 7 bases from J; junction bases left unmatched: 3. The CDR3 runs to 13 residues. The CDR3 loop reads CASSQAPGGEQYF. In DNA, the CDR3 is TGCGCCAGCAGCCAAGCCCCGGGGGGGGAGCAGTACTTC.

The CDR3 DNA is TGTGCCAGCAGTATCGGGACTCCTCTCAGCTCCTACAATGAGCAGTTCTTC. It is translated as CASSIGTPLSSYNEQFF. The chain links TRBV28 to TRBJ2-1; D is perhaps TRBD2 (6 bases). This CDR3 comprises 17 residues. From germline, CDR1 is MDHEN and CDR2 SYDVKM. V was shortened by 5 bases and J by 0 bases, with 17 bases between the two germline ends.

J is TRBJ2-3 and V is TRBV7-3, with 10 bases that match TRBD2. The V segment lost 5 bases and the J segment 2 bases; nucleotides outside the gene matches: 7. The CDR3 contains 16 residues. Germline V gene lookup returns CDR1 SGHTA and CDR2 FQGTGA. The CDR3 spells CASSRPLAGDTDTQYF. The CDR3 bases are TGTGCCAGCAGCCGCCCCCTAGCGGGAGACACAGATACGCAGTATTTT.

This chain's CDR3 is CASSVGPRGGGEQYF. CDR3 sequence (DNA): TGTGCCAGCAGCGTAGGACCCAGGGGGGGTGGCGAGCAGTACTTC. The chain carries TRBV9 and TRBJ2-7; D possibly uses TRBD1 or TRBD2 (7 bases each). Trimming removed 0 bases at V and 6 bases at J, with 16 bases between. This CDR3 is built from 15 residues. Germline assignment: CDR1 SGDLS and CDR2 YYNGEE.

The CDR3 coding sequence is TGCGCCAGCAGCCTTGGGACAGGGGGCCGAGAGACCCAGTACTTC. Encoded protein: CASSLGTGGRETQYF. The chain couples TRBV4-3 to TRBJ2-5; TRBD1 matches at 12 bases. The CDR3 sequence is 15 residues long. The J segment lost 4 bases and the V segment lost 4 bases, leaving 4 bases of the junction unmatched. Per the germline V gene, CDR1 is LGHNA and CDR2 is YSLEER.

The gene calls are TRBV7-9 and TRBJ2-7, with 9 bases aligning to TRBD2. Germline V CDR1 and CDR2: SEHNR, FQNEAQ (reference sequence). J lost 8 bases, V lost 8 bases, and 10 bases had no gene match. There are 13 residues in the CDR3. The CDR3 protein is CASASGRPPQQYF. DNA of the CDR3: TGTGCCAGCGCGAGCGGGAGGCCCCCCCAGCAGTACTTC.

This rearrangement joins TRBV28 to TRBJ2-2, with D perhaps being TRBD1 or TRBD2 (5 bases each). V gave up 1 base and J gave up 4 bases, with 10 bases separating them. The germline CDR1 and CDR2 sequences are MDHEN and SYDVKM. CDR3 length equals 15 residues. The CDR3: CASSLYPGTTGELFF. CDR3 sequence (DNA): TGTGCCAGCAGTTTATACCCCGGGACCACCGGGGAGCTGTTTTTT.

V gene TRBV7-2 combines with J gene TRBJ2-7; D is unresolved. V was cut by 5 bases and J by 6 bases, with 11 bases left in between. This CDR3 has 12 residues. Germline loops: CDR1 SGHTA, CDR2 FQGNSA. DNA of the CDR3: TGTGCCAGCAGCCCTGCCAGGCCCGAGCAGTACTTC. It yields the protein CASSPARPEQYF.